This TCR beta chain was recorded in a study of shared clonotypes between healthy human individuals. This clone has only a few counts. There are 16 residues in the CDR3. Germline assignment: CDR1 SGHRS and CDR2 YFSETQ. V was trimmed by 0 bases and J by 0 bases, leaving 11 bases between them. Researchers ran the assay at a deep level. Clones were read by immunoSEQ multiplex PCR, and TCRdb kept only the in-frame ones, dropping some. The table has some 1 million clones, around 76% seen once; the top ten hold around 1.5%. The donors, all of them Caucasian adults, lived in Nashville, Tennessee. V usage is TRBV5-1 and J usage is TRBJ2-3; TRBD2 is a possible D gene (5 bases). The origin of this receptor is a man aged 18-30 years in good health. Sample: memory CD4+ T cells sorted from blood. The subset: CD45RA-negative fraction. CDR3 sequence (DNA): TGCGCCAGCAGCTTGGGGAGGCAGGACAGCACAGATACGCAGTATTTT. It translates to CASSLGRQDSTDTQYF.